One sample yielded the 13 T cell receptor beta chains listed below, sequenced in a study of PD-L1 blockade in urothelial cancer (TCRdb year 2017). What this sample's time point label stands for: pretreatment peripheral blood. The method was the immunoSEQ multiplex PCR assay. In its TCRdb copy, this immuneACCESS table keeps in-frame sequences only and misses some clones. Where compared with another copy, unresolved V genes explain less than half of these, and the others have no known cause. Recorded for this sample are approximately 90,000 clones; 84% of them occurred a single time. Together, the top ten hold roughly 2% of the sample. Sequenced here: PBMCs, sampled around atezolizumab (anti-PD-L1) treatment. Source of these receptors: a man aged 55 to 70 with urothelial cancer.

This clone was seen only a few times. The chain recombines TRBV5-1 with TRBJ1-2; perhaps TRBD1 as D (5 bases). The CDR3 is made up of 13 amino acids. Germline V lookup: CDR1 SGHRS, CDR2 YFSETQ. Trimming pared 0 bases from V and 2 bases from J, leaving 5 bases between. DNA of the CDR3: TGCGCCAGCAGCTTGGGACAGAACTATGGCTACACCTTC. Translation gives CASSLGQNYGYTF.

The J gene is TRBJ2-5, the V gene TRBV18; tentative D call: TRBD2 (5 bases). V gave up 4 bases and J gave up 9 bases, with 12 bases separating them. The V gene's germline CDR1 is KGHSH and CDR2 LQKENI. CDR3 length: 12 residues. The CDR3: CASSQGESAQYF. The CDR3 DNA follows: TGTGCCAGCTCACAGGGAGAGTCGGCCCAGTACTTC. Combining the CDR3 with reference TRBV18 and TRBJ2-5 gives the whole variable domain NAGVMQNPRHLVRRRGQEARLRCSPMKGHSHVYWYRQLPEEGLKFMVYLQKENIIDESGMPKERFSAEFPKEGPSILRIQQVVRGDSAAYFCASSQGESAQYFGPGTRLLVL.

CDR3 amino acids: CASRSSGANEQFF. CDR3 in DNA: TGTGCCAGCCGGTCTAGCGGAGCCAATGAGCAGTTCTTC. This chain links TRBV2 with TRBJ2-1; 7 bases are a match to TRBD2. In germline, CDR1 is SNHLY, CDR2 FYNNEI. The CDR3 is 13 residues long. After removal of 8 bases from V and 6 bases from J, the junction contained 7 bases not matched to a gene.

As to this clone: Other DNA sequences of this sample code for an identical CDR3. The chain couples TRBV9 to TRBJ2-3; D call uncertain. The CDR3 length is 13 residues. CDR1 is SGDLS, CDR2 YYNGEE, per germline. V was trimmed by 1 base and J by 0 bases, leaving 3 bases between them. The CDR3 DNA reads TGTGCCAGCAGCGTAAGCAGCACAGATACGCAGTATTTT. Amino acid sequence: CASSVSSTDTQYF.

V gene TRBV6-5 combines with J gene TRBJ2-7; 11 bases are a match to TRBD1. V shed 6 bases, J shed 2 bases, and the junction held 3 bases outside the gene matches. Per germline, CDR1 MNHEY and CDR2 SVGAGI. This CDR3 is built from 14 residues. CDR3 protein: CASSTGQGAYEQYF. In DNA form, the CDR3 reads TGTGCCAGCAGCACGGGACAGGGGGCCTACGAGCAGTACTTC.

V and J are TRBV29-1 and TRBJ1-1; D is possibly TRBD1 (6 bases). Germline CDR1 is SQVTM and CDR2 is ANQGSEA. The CDR3 totals 13 residues. V was clipped by 7 bases and J by 1 base, with 13 bases between them. CDR3 in amino acids: CSAFGQSNTEAFF. In DNA form, the CDR3 reads TGCAGCGCTTTCGGACAGTCGAACACTGAAGCTTTCTTT.

J is TRBJ2-3 and V is TRBV28, with 7 nucleotides matching TRBD2. Germline CDR1 is MDHEN and CDR2 is SYDVKM. This CDR3 region has 18 residues. V lost 1 base to trimming and J lost 6 bases; unmatched junction nucleotides: 16. The DNA of the CDR3 is TGTGCCAGCAGTTTATTACCGCGGGGAGGGAAATACACGGATACGCAGTATTTT. Its translation is CASSLLPRGGKYTDTQYF.

The chain has TRBV6-5 and TRBJ2-3, with 9 bases that match TRBD2. With V trimmed by 5 bases and J by 4 bases, 7 bases remained unmatched. The germline V gene has CDR1 MNHEY and CDR2 SVGAGI. The CDR3 totals 15 residues. The chain's CDR3 is CASSGRGGVSDTQYF. The CDR3 region has the DNA TGTGCCAGCAGTGGGCGGGGGGGGGTGTCAGATACGCAGTATTTT.

This chain's CDR3 is CASSFDPSGGLGETQYF. The CDR3 coding sequence is TGTGCCAGCAGCTTTGACCCTAGCGGGGGTCTCGGGGAGACCCAGTACTTC. The genes are TRBV7-7 and TRBJ2-5, with 10 bases aligning to TRBD2. Trimming at V came to 3 bases and at J to 5 bases, leaving 12 bases not matched to a gene. Per germline, CDR1 SSHAT and CDR2 FNYEAQ (reference sequence). There are 17 residues in the CDR3.

This chain links TRBV10-3 with TRBJ2-5, with D possibly matching TRBD1 (5 bases). Trimming took off 3 bases at V and 5 bases at J, with 7 bases between the two ends. This CDR3 is built from 12 residues. Germline loops: CDR1 ENHRY, CDR2 SYGVKD. In nucleotides, the CDR3 is TGTGCCATCAGTGAAGCAGGGGAGACCCAGTACTTC. It specifies CAISEAGETQYF.

The CDR3 DNA reads as TGTGCCAGCAGTGAGGACAGGGCCACCTTC. It encodes CASSEDRATF. The J gene is TRBJ1-2, the V gene TRBV2, with 8 nucleotides matching TRBD1. The CDR3 runs 10 residues. CDR1 and CDR2 (germline): SNHLY, FYNNEI. J lost 13 bases, V lost 3 bases, and 1 base had no gene match.

This clone came up once. The V gene is TRBV10-3, the J gene TRBJ2-5, with D hard to call. Germline CDR1 reads ENHRY; CDR2 reads SYGVKD. With 5 bases removed from V and 5 bases from J, the gap between germline ends came to 12 bases. This CDR3 contains 13 residues. CDR3 in DNA: TGTGCCATCAGTACTTCCGAAGAGGAGACCCAGTACTTC. This sequence encodes CAISTSEEETQYF.

The J gene is TRBJ2-2, the V gene TRBV25-1, with D possibly matching TRBD2 (6 bases). Germline CDR1 reads MGHDK; CDR2 reads SYGVNS. The CDR3 is made up of 15 amino acids. V gave up 0 bases and J gave up 8 bases, with 13 bases separating them. The CDR3 region has the DNA TGTGCCAGCAGTGAATATCGGGGGAATATGGGGGAGCTGTTTTTT. This codes for CASSEYRGNMGELFF.